A single TCR beta chain is shown here with its context. These data originate in a study of preoperative IRX-2 immunotherapy in early breast cancer. Generated by immunoSEQ multiplex PCR, the TCRdb table keeps only in-frame clones and is missing some. This table has tens of thousands of clones, around 90% appearing once. The treatment denotes: preoperative locoregional IRX-2 cytokine immunotherapy. Preoperative locoregional IRX-2 cytokine immunotherapy was tested in the phase Ib source study. There are 18 residues in the CDR3. The V gene's germline CDR1 is SNHLY and CDR2 FYNNEI. Unmatched junction bases numbered 17, after V lost 5 bases and J lost 8 bases.

The specimen was obtained from a patient treated with IRX-2 immunotherapy. The receptor's source is a human donor with breast cancer. This chain links TRBV2 with TRBJ2-3; 12 bases are shared with TRBD2. The CDR3: CASSKEALAGGAPLTQYF. CDR3 DNA: TGTGCCAGCAGTAAAGAAGCCCTAGCGGGGGGGGCCCCACTTACGCAGTATTTT. Complete variable domain (other parts from reference TRBV2 and TRBJ2-3): EPEVTQTPSHQVTQMGQEVILRCVPISNHLYFYWYRQILGQKVEFLVSFYNNEISEKSEIFDDQFSVERPDGSNFTLKIRSTKLEDSAMYFCASSKEALAGGAPLTQYFGPGTRLTVL.